Listed below are T cell receptor beta chains from one sample, sequenced in a study of cytomegalovirus exposure and HLA in healthy donors. Sequencing was performed with immunoSEQ multiplex PCR; in TCRdb, only in-frame clones are kept and a portion is missing. This sample has about 170,000 clones, with around 73% found just once. The sequenced sample consisted of PBMCs. The receptors shown here come from a woman aged 18-29 years in good health and CMV-seropositive. CDR3s include the opening cysteine and the closing phenylalanine or tryptophan. Each record gives: D gene, V gene, clone size, J gene, CDR3 protein, CDR3 DNA. The D gene is left open where the match is weak. Some rows have no size entry. The others give once, few or many, or a class for an expanded clone.

>NA|TRBV4-3|NA|TRBJ2-3
CASSQDDRGGTDTQYF
TGCGCCAGCAGCCAAGATGATCGGGGAGGCACAGATACGCAGTATTTT
>TRBD1|TRBV19|NA|TRBJ1-5
CASRTGVGQPQHF
TGTGCCAGTAGAACAGGGGTTGGGCAGCCCCAGCATTTT
>NA|TRBV7-2|once|TRBJ1-6
CASTASVLNSPLHF
TGTGCCAGCACAGCTTCGGTACTAAATTCACCCCTCCACTTT
>NA|TRBV9|NA|TRBJ2-3
CASSPTSGGGRTEDTQYF
TGTGCCAGCAGCCCAACAAGTGGGGGGGGCAGGACTGAAGATACGCAGTATTTT
>NA|TRBV11-1|once|TRBJ1-5
CASSASGSLNQPQHF
TGTGCCAGCAGCGCATCCGGGTCCCTAAATCAGCCCCAGCATTTT
>TRBD1|TRBV7-6|NA|TRBJ1-1
CASSQNRGFETEAFF
TGTGCCAGCAGCCAGAACAGGGGGTTCGAGACTGAAGCTTTCTTT
>NA|TRBV5-4|NA|TRBJ2-1
CASSLSVSGEQFF
TGTGCCAGCAGCTTGAGCGTGTCTGGAGAGCAGTTCTTC
>NA|TRBV2|once|TRBJ1-2
CASSEAQQGTLGYTF
TGTGCCAGCAGTGAAGCACAGCAGGGTACGCTTGGCTACACCTTC
>TRBD1|TRBV28|once|TRBJ1-5
CASRQGPQPQHF
TGTGCCAGCAGACAGGGGCCGCAGCCCCAGCATTTT
>NA|TRBV21-1|NA|TRBJ1-2
CASSTLTGNWGYTF
TGTGCCAGCAGCACCCTGACAGGGAACTGGGGCTACACCTTC
>NA|TRBV2|NA|TRBJ2-5
CAVRLGGETQYF
TGTGCCGTTCGACTAGGGGGCGAGACCCAGTACTTC
>TRBD2|TRBV7-2|NA|TRBJ2-7
CASTDRGLADYEQYF
TGTGCCAGCACCGACAGGGGACTAGCGGACTACGAGCAGTACTTC
>NA|TRBV18|NA|TRBJ1-1
CASSPPDRRLIF
TGTGCCAGCTCACCACCGGACAGAAGGTTGATCTTT
>NA|TRBV5-8|NA|TRBJ2-3
CASSLSGGVTDTQYF
TGTGCCAGCAGCCTCAGCGGTGGGGTCACAGATACGCAGTATTTT